This TCR beta chain was recorded in a study of cytomegalovirus exposure and HLA in healthy donors. Note on this clone: Its antigen is undetermined.

Vbeta (60) and Jbeta (13) primers were used in the PCR. Clones were sequenced by immunoSEQ multiplex PCR, and TCRdb holds only the in-frame ones, with some missing. The specimen's table records tens of thousands of clones. V was pared by 0 bases and J by 0 bases, with 12 bases between. Germline V gives CDR1 SGDLS, CDR2 YYNGEE. This CDR3 has 16 amino acids. General study findings and limits: The study flagged approximately 180 TCR beta chains as cytomegalovirus-associated. Researchers reported in a later analysis that a missense DCLRE1C variant was tied to TCR beta V- and J-gene trimming.

This TCR came from a female donor in good health and CMV-seropositive. The chain links TRBV9 to TRBJ1-1; perhaps TRBD1 as D (6 bases). Sequenced sample: PBMCs. CDR3 loop: CASSVESTGLNTEAFF. CDR3 bases: TGTGCCAGCAGCGTAGAATCGACAGGATTGAACACTGAAGCTTTCTTT.